This TCR beta chain derives from a study of response to subunit inactivated influenza vaccine. Per germline, CDR1 SEHNR and CDR2 FQNEAQ (reference sequence). This CDR3 is 17 amino acids long. The V gene end was trimmed by 5 bases and the J gene end by 4 bases; junction bases not matched to a gene: 9. One entry per CDR3 protein, called by TCRdb with MiXCR from the RT-PCR reads. Of about 570,000 distinct CDR3 sequences listed, about 11% are singletons. These same records also appear under a second study, on T cells expressing NK-cell markers. From that paper: Scientists made TCR beta cDNA using 5'RACE template switching with UMIs.

The TCR sequence derives from a man between 45 and 60 years old who received an inactivated influenza vaccine. The genes are TRBV7-9 and TRBJ2-3; 13 bases are a match to TRBD2. The sample was PBMCs from blood, taken on the day of vaccination. CDR3 region: CASSPGTSGIRADTQYF. The CDR3, as DNA: TGTGCCAGCAGCCCCGGGACTAGCGGGATACGGGCAGATACGCAGTATTTT.